This TCR beta chain was documented in a study of CD8 T cells in ankylosing spondylitis. Quantitative molecular-barcoded 5'-RACE generated the TCR beta libraries. TCRdb redid the calling of the 5' RACE reads with MiXCR, one entry per CDR3 protein. The table includes approximately 400,000 distinct CDR3 sequences, 17% detected once. Findings of the study overall: Reported data indicate significant enrichment of disease-linked clones within matched ankylosing spondylitis synovial fluid. A motif of eight highly homologous TCR beta variants was seen as apparently characteristic of ankylosing spondylitis blood. A subset of motif variants has previously been described in the synovial fluid and blood of reactive arthritis. Disease-linked clones bore a CD8+ phenotype and were relatively rare in peripheral blood.

V lost 7 bases, J lost 8 bases, and 17 bases lay in between. CDR1 is SQVTM and CDR2 is ANQGSEA in the germline V gene. The CDR3 consists of 12 residues. This clonotype was detected a few times. As yet, its antigen is unknown. This chain joins TRBV29-1 and TRBJ1-2, with D tentatively TRBD1 (6 bases). Input material: blood, either unsorted or a sorted T cell fraction (not recorded which). This TCR came from a male donor with ankylosing spondylitis. The CDR3 DNA is TGCAGCGCTGAGAGGGCAGGGGAGGGCTACACCTTC. Amino acid sequence: CSAERAGEGYTF.